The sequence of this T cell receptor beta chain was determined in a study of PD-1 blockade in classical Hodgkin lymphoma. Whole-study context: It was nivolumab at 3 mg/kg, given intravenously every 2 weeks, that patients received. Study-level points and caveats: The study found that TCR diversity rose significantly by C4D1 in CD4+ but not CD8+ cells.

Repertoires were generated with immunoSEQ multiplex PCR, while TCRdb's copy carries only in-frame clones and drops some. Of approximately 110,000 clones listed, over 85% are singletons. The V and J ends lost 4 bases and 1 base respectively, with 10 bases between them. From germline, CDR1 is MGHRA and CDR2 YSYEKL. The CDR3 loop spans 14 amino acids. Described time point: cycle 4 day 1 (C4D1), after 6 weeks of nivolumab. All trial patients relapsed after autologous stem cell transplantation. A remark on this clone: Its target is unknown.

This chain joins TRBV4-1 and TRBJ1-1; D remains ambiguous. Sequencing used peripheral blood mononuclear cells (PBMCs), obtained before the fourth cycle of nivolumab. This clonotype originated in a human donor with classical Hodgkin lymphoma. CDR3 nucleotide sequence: TGCGCCAGCAGCCTACGGACGGAGAACACTGAAGCTTTCTTT. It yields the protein CASSLRTENTEAFF.